The clone carrying this TCR beta chain has at least ten counts. Its specificity is not known. CDR3 length: 14 residues. V lost 4 bases, J lost 1 base, and 3 bases stayed unmatched. Germline V gene sequence: CDR1 SGHVS, CDR2 FQNEAQ. TCRdb used MiXCR to reprocess the reads, holding one entry per CDR3 protein. This table holds 60,000 to 75,000 distinct CDR3 sequences, roughly 28% found once. This entry comes from a study of T cell repertoires in cytomegalovirus infection. Sample: CD8+ T cells from cultured PBMCs, taken from culture after CMV antigen stimulation. The origin of this receptor is a human donor in good health (CMV status not recorded). Some clones in this sample may be carry-over from other donors' samples. This chain uses TRBV7-8 with TRBJ2-7; the match to TRBD1 covers 8 bases. The CDR3, as DNA: TGTGCCAGCAGCTCAACAGGGGGGTCCTACGAGCAGTACTTC. Encoded protein: CASSSTGGSYEQYF.